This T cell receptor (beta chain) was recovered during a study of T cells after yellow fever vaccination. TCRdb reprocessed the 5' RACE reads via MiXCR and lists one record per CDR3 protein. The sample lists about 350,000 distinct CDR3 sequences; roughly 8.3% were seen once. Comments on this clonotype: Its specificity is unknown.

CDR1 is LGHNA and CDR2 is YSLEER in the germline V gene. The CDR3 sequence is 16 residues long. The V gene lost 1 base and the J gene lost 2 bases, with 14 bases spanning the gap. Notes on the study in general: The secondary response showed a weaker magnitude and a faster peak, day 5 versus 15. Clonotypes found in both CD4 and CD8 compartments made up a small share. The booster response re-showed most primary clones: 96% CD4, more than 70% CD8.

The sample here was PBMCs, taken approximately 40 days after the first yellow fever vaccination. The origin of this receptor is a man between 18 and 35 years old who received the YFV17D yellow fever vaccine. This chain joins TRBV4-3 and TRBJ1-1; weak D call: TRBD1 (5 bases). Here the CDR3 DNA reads TGCGCCAGCAGCCAAGGGGCCGGGGCGTCAAACACTGAAGCTTTCTTT. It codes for CASSQGAGASNTEAFF.